These 28 T cell receptor beta chains were sequenced from one sample in a study of T cells in tuberculosis. Here immunoSEQ multiplex PCR was the method, and the copy in TCRdb shows in-frame clones only, minus some. The data show about 24,000 clones, nearly 97% seen once. The specimen was PBMCs. These receptors originate from a donor aged 10-30 years with latent tuberculosis or without tuberculosis infection.

The chain couples TRBV7-2 to TRBJ1-5; the match to TRBD1 covers 7 bases. The CDR3 covers 14 residues. Per the germline V gene, CDR1 is SGHTA and CDR2 is FQGNSA. Trimming removed 6 bases from V and 3 bases from J; junction bases left unmatched: 5. CDR3 sequence (DNA): TGTGCCAGCAGGACAGGGACCACCAATCAGCCCCAGCATTTT. It specifies CASRTGTTNQPQHF. The full variable domain, rest sourced from reference TRBV7-2 and TRBJ1-5, is GAGVSQSPSNKVTEKGKDVELRCDPISGHTALYWYRQSLGQGLEFLIYFQGNSAPDKSGLPSDRFSAERTGGSVSTLTIQRTQQEDSAVYLCASRTGTTNQPQHFGDGTRLSIL.

This rearrangement joins TRBV6-1 to TRBJ2-2, with 8 bases lining up with TRBD1. The CDR3 runs to 16 residues. CDR1 is MNHNS and CDR2 is SASEGT in the germline V gene. The ends lost 1 base at V and 5 bases at J; junction bases unmatched: 6. The CDR3 DNA sequence: TGTGCCAGCAGTGAAGAGGGGACAGGATGGACCGGGGAGCTGTTTTTT. It is translated as CASSEEGTGWTGELFF.

The rearrangement uses TRBV6-6 and TRBJ2-3, with a weak D call TRBD2 (6 bases). Deletions cut 7 bases from V and 4 bases from J, with 18 bases between. The CDR3 is 15 residues long. Germline V gene sequence: CDR1 MNHNY, CDR2 SVGAGI (reference sequence). CDR3 nucleotides: TGTGCCAGCAAACCACGGGGGAGTGTAGCAGATACGCAGTATTTT. It translates to CASKPRGSVADTQYF.

This clone has only a few counts. The rearrangement links TRBV5-8 to TRBJ1-2; TRBD1 is a possible D gene (6 bases). Germline CDR1 is SGHTS and CDR2 is YDEGEE. The CDR3 sequence is 12 residues long. The ends were cut back, 6 bases at V and 8 bases at J, with 14 bases in the middle. Written as DNA, the CDR3 is TGTGCCAGCACCCGGCCCAGGGGCGGCTACACCTTC. Amino acids: CASTRPRGGYTF.

This chain links TRBV5-1 with TRBJ2-5; a possible D gene is TRBD2 (6 bases). This CDR3 contains 15 residues. Trimming left V 0 bases short and J 5 bases short, with 14 bases between. In germline, CDR1 is SGHRS, CDR2 YFSETQ. CDR3 sequence reads: CASSLVGTPRETQYF. The CDR3, as DNA: TGCGCCAGCAGCTTGGTCGGGACTCCGCGGGAGACCCAGTACTTC.

J is TRBJ2-3 and V is TRBV19; 9 nucleotides match TRBD2. V lost 5 bases, J lost 8 bases, and 11 bases stayed unmatched. The CDR3 runs 15 residues. Germline V lookup: CDR1 LNHDA, CDR2 SQIVND (reference sequence). This CDR3 reads CASSQLAGTQGTQYF. DNA for the CDR3: TGTGCCAGTAGTCAACTAGCGGGTACCCAAGGTACGCAGTATTTT.

The V call is TRBV5-4, the J call TRBJ2-5, with TRBD1 matching 8 bases. V shed 3 bases, J shed 2 bases, and the junction held 3 bases outside the gene matches. From germline, CDR1 is SGHNT and CDR2 YYREEE (reference sequence). There are 14 residues in the CDR3. DNA for the CDR3: TGTGCCAGCAGCTCGGGACAGGCTCAAGAGACCCAGTACTTC. Its protein is CASSSGQAQETQYF.

The rearrangement joins TRBV28 to TRBJ1-1, with 9 bases that match TRBD1. Germline V lookup: CDR1 MDHEN, CDR2 SYDVKM. Unmatched junction bases numbered 9, after V lost 5 bases and J lost 5 bases. The CDR3 sequence is 15 residues long. CDR3 residues: CASSPLQGAQTEAFF. CDR3 coding DNA: TGTGCCAGCAGTCCTCTACAGGGGGCGCAAACTGAAGCTTTCTTT.

The gene calls are TRBV27 and TRBJ2-7, with a tentative D call TRBD2 (6 bases). V was pared by 3 bases and J by 6 bases, with 9 bases between. Germline-derived CDR1 and CDR2 are MNHEY and SMNVEV (reference sequence). This CDR3 spans 12 amino acids. The chain's CDR3 is CASSLVGGEQYF. The CDR3 DNA follows: TGTGCCAGCAGTTTGGTGGGAGGCGAGCAGTACTTC.

In its sample, this clone was seen once. The J gene is TRBJ1-1, the V gene TRBV4-1; no reliable D call. This CDR3 is 13 amino acids long. Germline-derived CDR1 and CDR2 are MGHRA and YSYEKL. The germline V and J ends were trimmed by 1 base and 1 base, with 4 bases remaining between them. CDR3 in DNA: TGCGCCAGCAGCCAAGCGGGGAACACTGAAGCTTTCTTT. This codes for CASSQAGNTEAFF.

The chain carries TRBV6-1 and TRBJ1-5, with no clear D. CDR3 length equals 14 residues. V lost 6 bases, J lost 0 bases, and 9 bases lay in between. From germline, CDR1 is MNHNS and CDR2 SASEGT. CDR3 loop: CASSGGVSNQPQHF. The CDR3, as DNA: TGTGCCAGCAGCGGCGGGGTTAGCAATCAGCCCCAGCATTTT.

CDR3: CASSLGLAGATDTQYF. For the CDR3, the DNA is TGCGCCAGCAGCTTGGGCCTAGCGGGGGCCACAGATACGCAGTATTTT. V gene TRBV5-1 combines with J gene TRBJ2-3; the match to TRBD2 covers 10 bases. This CDR3 is built from 16 residues. The trim removed 0 bases at V and 2 bases at J, leaving 3 bases unmatched. Germline CDR1 and CDR2: SGHRS and YFSETQ.

This chain connects TRBV27 to TRBJ2-7; TRBD1 aligns across 10 bases. V lost 5 bases, J lost 6 bases, and 4 bases stayed unmatched. Per the germline V gene, CDR1 is MNHEY and CDR2 is SMNVEV (reference sequence). This CDR3 comprises 13 residues. The CDR3 here is CASSLGTGAEQYF. The CDR3 bases are TGTGCCAGCAGTCTAGGGACAGGGGCCGAGCAGTACTTC.

V gene TRBV11-2 combines with J gene TRBJ2-7; a weak D match, TRBD2 (5 bases). CDR3 size: 13 residues. The germline gives CDR1 SGHAT, CDR2 FQNNGV. Trimming left V 7 bases short and J 3 bases short, with 13 bases between. The DNA for the CDR3 is TGTGCCAGCATGCGGGCAGCCAGCTACGAGCAGTACTTC. It is translated as CASMRAASYEQYF.

V gene TRBV5-8 combines with J gene TRBJ1-1; D is ambiguous. Looked up from germline, CDR1 is SGHTS and CDR2 is YDEGEE. There are 13 residues in the CDR3. Trimming shortened V by 4 bases and J by 0 bases, and 7 bases separated the two germline ends. Here the CDR3 DNA reads TGTGCCAGCAGCCTAGTTCTGAACACTGAAGCTTTCTTT. This encodes CASSLVLNTEAFF.

V is TRBV25-1 and J is TRBJ2-1; TRBD1 might be the D (5 bases). The CDR3 runs 13 residues. With 3 bases removed from V and 5 bases from J, the gap between germline ends came to 8 bases. The germline V gene has CDR1 MGHDK and CDR2 SYGVNS. CDR3 residues: CASSETVDNEQFF. As DNA, the CDR3 is TGTGCCAGCAGTGAGACAGTTGACAATGAGCAGTTCTTC.

V usage is TRBV6-1 and J usage is TRBJ2-7; D remains ambiguous. This CDR3 has 15 residues. V dropped 3 bases and J dropped 0 bases, with 12 bases sitting between them. Germline V gene data show CDR1 as MNHNS and CDR2 as SASEGT. CDR3 in DNA: TGTGCCAGCAGTGACGTTCCGCTTAGCTCCTACGAGCAGTACGTC. Protein: CASSDVPLSSYEQYV.

V usage is TRBV6-6 and J usage is TRBJ1-5; D is uncertain. The CDR3 loop spans 14 amino acids. Germline CDR1 and CDR2: MNHNY and SVGAGI (reference sequence). Trimming shortened V by 0 bases and J by 7 bases, and 10 bases separated the two germline ends. This chain's CDR3 is CASSYSIGGQPQHF. CDR3 nucleotides: TGTGCCAGCAGTTACTCAATCGGCGGGCAGCCCCAGCATTTT.

The chain has TRBV30 and TRBJ1-5, with D unclear. V was trimmed by 3 bases and J by 4 bases, leaving 16 bases between them. CDR3 length: 15 residues. Germline CDR1 and CDR2: GTSNPN and SVGIG (reference sequence). CDR3 region: CAWSEKSGGNQPQHF. DNA of the CDR3: TGTGCCTGGAGCGAGAAGTCGGGTGGAAATCAGCCCCAGCATTTT.

This sequence joins TRBV2 and TRBJ1-4; D ambiguous. CDR1 is SNHLY and CDR2 is FYNNEI in the germline V gene. V was trimmed by 6 bases and J by 4 bases, leaving 15 bases between them. The CDR3 runs 15 residues. This CDR3 is CASRATVTLNEKLFF. The CDR3 DNA sequence: TGTGCCAGCAGAGCCACAGTGACCCTTAATGAAAAACTGTTTTTT.

This chain joins TRBV11-3 and TRBJ2-3, with 8 bases matching TRBD1. Trimming removed 4 bases from V and 0 bases from J; junction bases left unmatched: 3. The CDR3 covers 15 residues. Per the germline V gene, CDR1 is SGHNT and CDR2 is YENEEA. The CDR3 nucleotides read TGTGCCAGCAGCTCAGGGGGCCTCAGCACAGATACGCAGTATTTT. Protein product: CASSSGGLSTDTQYF.

The V call is TRBV5-3, the J call TRBJ2-7, with 9 bases fitting TRBD1. TRBV5-3 is reported as an ORF; its role is uncertain. Losses at the gene ends were 5 bases for V and 8 bases for J; bases not matched to a gene: 11. The CDR3 contains 14 residues. This CDR3 reads CARRGDRVARKQYV. The DNA of the CDR3 is TGTGCCAGAAGGGGGGACAGGGTCGCGAGGAAGCAGTACGTC.

J is TRBJ1-5 and V is TRBV4-1; 8 bases are shared with TRBD1. CDR1 is MGHRA and CDR2 is YSYEKL in the germline V gene. The CDR3 runs to 16 residues. After removal of 1 base from V and 2 bases from J, the junction contained 4 bases not matched to a gene. The CDR3 DNA sequence: TGCGCCAGCAGCCAAGCTGCGACAGGGGGCAATCAGCCCCAGCATTTT. Its translation is CASSQAATGGNQPQHF.

V gene TRBV5-1 combines with J gene TRBJ2-5; D perhaps matches TRBD2 (6 bases). Germline-derived CDR1 and CDR2 are SGHRS and YFSETQ. V was cut by 4 bases and J by 5 bases, with 21 bases left in between. The CDR3 totals 16 residues. Here the CDR3 reads CASSRTGPGAGETQYF. In nucleotides, the CDR3 is TGCGCCAGCAGCCGTACGGGACCCGGGGCGGGGGAGACCCAGTACTTC.

The V call is TRBV19, the J call TRBJ1-2; 7 nucleotides line up with TRBD1. Germline V gene lookup returns CDR1 LNHDA and CDR2 SQIVND (reference sequence). CDR3 length: 14 amino acids. Germline trimming cut 6 bases from V and 1 base from J; bases unmatched to any gene: 5. The CDR3 nucleotides read TGTGCCAGTAGCCTCCGGGACAGTAACTATGGCTACACCTTC. Its protein product is CASSLRDSNYGYTF.

In this sample, this clone turned up once. CDR3 region: CASSPSGGVGETQYF. The DNA of the CDR3 is TGTGCCAGCAGTCCCTCGGGGGGCGTAGGAGAGACCCAGTACTTC. This chain links TRBV2 with TRBJ2-5; tentative D call: TRBD2 (7 bases). From germline, CDR1 is SNHLY and CDR2 FYNNEI. The CDR3 extends over 15 amino acids. The V end was cut by 5 bases, the J end by 4 bases, with 17 bases between.

The chain uses TRBV7-2 and TRBJ1-3, with 8 bases matching TRBD1. Germline CDR1 reads SGHTA; CDR2 reads FQGNSA. After removal of 5 bases from V and 0 bases from J, the junction contained 9 bases not matched to a gene. The CDR3 runs to 17 residues. CDR3 region: CASSQLPGQGSGNTIYF. In nucleotides, the CDR3 is TGTGCCAGCAGCCAACTGCCAGGACAGGGCTCTGGAAACACCATATATTTT.

The CDR3 here is CASSLTPTGTGETQYF. DNA for the CDR3: TGCGCCAGCAGCCTTACGCCCACAGGGACAGGAGAGACCCAGTACTTC. The chain employs TRBV4-1 and TRBJ2-5, with 8 bases identical to TRBD1. Germline CDR1 reads MGHRA; CDR2 reads YSYEKL. This CDR3 has 16 residues. V lost 4 bases and J lost 4; bases outside the gene matches: 11.